This T cell receptor (beta chain) came from a study of blood T cell repertoires in COVID-19. About the research overall: Italy, Spain and the United States were the sources of the convalescent and acute COVID-19 samples.

V dropped 6 bases and J dropped 7 bases, with 10 bases sitting between them. The CDR3 totals 10 residues. Germline CDR1 is DFQATT and CDR2 is SNEGSKA (reference sequence). The method was immunoSEQ multiplex PCR; TCRdb's version includes in-frame clones alone and lacks a portion of them. The sample lists approximately 260,000 clones, approximately 88% seen once, with roughly 1.2% in the top ten. This clonotype was sampled from a middle-aged woman with acute COVID-19. The material sequenced was PBMCs or T cells enriched from blood (not recorded which). This chain uses TRBV20-1 with TRBJ2-7; D remains unclear. The CDR3 DNA is TGCAGTGCCGTGTCGGGTGAGCAGTACTTC. Its translation is CSAVSGEQYF.